This TCR beta chain emerged from a study of neoadjuvant anti-PD-1 for oral cavity cancer. Background on the study: Patients without progression received a fourth nivolumab dose around day 43, then surgical resection on days 50-56. Study conclusions and caveats: Treg/Th17 ratio rose with pretreatment blood and fell with post-treatment tumor TCRbeta clonality.

Libraries were prepared by immunoSEQ multiplex PCR; TCRdb keeps only in-frame clonotypes and omits some of them. The sample holds 72,000 or so clones, 70% to 90% seen once. Sample time point: after neoadjuvant nivolumab, at surgical resection. A word on this clone: What it binds is unknown.

The sequenced sample was PBMCs, obtained after nivolumab (anti-PD-1) treatment. This receptor was obtained from a person aged 40 to 85 with oral cavity squamous cell carcinoma.

CDR3 amino acids: CAWTQTGGVEKLFF. The DNA for the CDR3 is TGTGCCTGGACCCAGACAGGGGGCGTTGAAAAACTGTTTTTT. The rearrangement joins TRBV30 to TRBJ1-4, with TRBD1 matching 10 bases. The CDR3 totals 14 residues. CDR1 and CDR2 (germline): GTSNPN, SVGIG (reference sequence). V dropped 4 bases and J dropped 7; count of bases not matched to a gene: 6.